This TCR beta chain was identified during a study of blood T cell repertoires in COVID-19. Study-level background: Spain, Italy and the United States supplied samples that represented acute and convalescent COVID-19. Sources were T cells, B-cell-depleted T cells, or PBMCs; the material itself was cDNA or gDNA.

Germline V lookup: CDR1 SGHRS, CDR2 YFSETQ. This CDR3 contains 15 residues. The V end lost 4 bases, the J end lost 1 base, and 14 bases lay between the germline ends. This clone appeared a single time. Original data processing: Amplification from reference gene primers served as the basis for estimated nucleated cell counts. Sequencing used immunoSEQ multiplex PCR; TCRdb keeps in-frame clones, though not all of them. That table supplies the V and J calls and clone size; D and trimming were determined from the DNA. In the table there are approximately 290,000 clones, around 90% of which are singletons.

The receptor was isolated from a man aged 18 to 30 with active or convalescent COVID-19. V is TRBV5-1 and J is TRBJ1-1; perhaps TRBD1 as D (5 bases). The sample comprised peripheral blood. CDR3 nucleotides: TGCGCCAGCAGCCCGCCGGGGGGGTGGAACACTGAAGCTTTCTTT. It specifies CASSPPGGWNTEAFF.